Below are 14 T cell receptor beta chains sequenced from a single sample in a study of blood T cell repertoires in COVID-19. Clones were read by immunoSEQ multiplex PCR, and TCRdb kept only the in-frame ones, dropping some. The table records under 200,000 clones, around 90% of them present only once. Sequencing was carried out using peripheral blood. The receptors were sampled from a man aged 55 to 69 with COVID-19, enrolled during active disease.

This chain links TRBV11-2 with TRBJ2-3; 9 bases match TRBD2. Germline trimming cut 5 bases from V and 7 bases from J; bases unmatched to any gene: 16. The CDR3 sequence is 17 residues long. CDR1 is SGHAT, CDR2 FQNNGV, per germline. CDR3 in amino acids: CASSRTGREGLLNTQYF. As DNA, the CDR3 is TGTGCCAGCAGCAGGACTGGGCGGGAGGGCCTTTTAAATACGCAGTATTTT.

This clone was counted a few times. The rearrangement uses TRBV11-3 and TRBJ2-7; perhaps TRBD2 as D (6 bases). This CDR3 region has 15 residues. Germline V lookup: CDR1 SGHNT, CDR2 YENEEA. The V gene lost 6 bases and the J gene lost 0 bases, with 15 bases spanning the gap. CDR3 DNA sequence: TGTGCCAGCAGTCGGCCGGGACTTTTCTCCTACGAGCAGTACTTC. Translated: CASSRPGLFSYEQYF.

The chain is built from TRBV7-8 and TRBJ2-7, with D possibly matching TRBD2 (6 bases). The V gene's germline CDR1 is SGHVS and CDR2 FQNEAQ. Trimming removed 0 bases at V and 2 bases at J, with 11 bases between. CDR3 length: 15 amino acids. CDR3 sequence (DNA): TGTGCCAGCAGCTTAGCCAAGCTAGCGACCTACGAGCAGTACTTC. Encoded protein: CASSLAKLATYEQYF.

The chain couples TRBV2 to TRBJ2-5; 7 bases agree with TRBD1. Germline trimming cut 4 bases from V and 4 bases from J; bases unmatched to any gene: 6. Germline V CDR1 and CDR2: SNHLY, FYNNEI. The CDR3 has 14 residues. CDR3 DNA sequence: TGTGCCAGCAGTGTTACAGGGGCGGGAGAGACCCAGTACTTC. Its protein is CASSVTGAGETQYF.

The gene calls are TRBV7-9 and TRBJ2-7; D perhaps matches TRBD2 (7 bases). V was shortened by 8 bases and J by 1 base, with 18 bases between the two germline ends. The germline gives CDR1 SEHNR, CDR2 FQNEAQ (reference sequence). The CDR3 totals 15 residues. CDR3 nucleotides: TGTGCCAGCGCCCAAGCGCGGGGGCCTTCCTACGAGCAGTACTTC. Protein: CASAQARGPSYEQYF.

The chain joins TRBV7-2 to TRBJ2-7; 7 nucleotides line up with TRBD2. V dropped 5 bases and J dropped 0; count of bases not matched to a gene: 7. The CDR3 runs to 15 residues. Germline CDR1 reads SGHTA; CDR2 reads FQGNSA. The CDR3 reads CASSPASGASYEQYF. The DNA for the CDR3 is TGTGCCAGCAGCCCCGCTAGCGGAGCCTCCTACGAGCAGTACTTC.

V is TRBV2 and J is TRBJ1-2, with D unresolved. Germline V gene data show CDR1 as SNHLY and CDR2 as FYNNEI. The CDR3 sequence is 15 residues long. The V and J ends lost 1 base and 8 bases respectively, with 17 bases between them. CDR3: CASSEVTELYGGYTF. The CDR3, as DNA: TGTGCCAGCAGTGAAGTTACGGAGTTATATGGAGGCTACACCTTC. Looking up the rest from reference TRBV2 and TRBJ1-2 gives the full variable domain: EPEVTQTPSHQVTQMGQEVILRCVPISNHLYFYWYRQILGQKVEFLVSFYNNEISEKSEIFDDQFSVERPDGSNFTLKIRSTKLEDSAMYFCASSEVTELYGGYTFGSGTRLTVV.

The chain couples TRBV5-5 to TRBJ2-1; D perhaps matches TRBD2 (6 bases). Trimming stripped 2 bases from V and 5 bases from J, with 11 bases between. This CDR3 spans 14 amino acids. In germline, CDR1 is SGHKS, CDR2 YYEKEE (reference sequence). The chain's CDR3 is CASSFGSAHNEQFF. CDR3 in DNA: TGTGCCAGCAGCTTCGGGAGTGCACACAATGAGCAGTTCTTC.

The gene calls are TRBV9 and TRBJ2-5, with 9 positions matching TRBD2. The germline gives CDR1 SGDLS, CDR2 YYNGEE. CDR3 length: 16 residues. The V and J ends lost 3 bases and 2 bases, in that order; junction bases with no gene match: 8. This chain's CDR3 is CASSAYGGRGQETQYF. CDR3 bases: TGTGCCAGCAGCGCCTATGGCGGGAGGGGACAAGAGACCCAGTACTTC.

The CDR3: CASSPAGLTDTQYF. The CDR3 DNA reads as TGTGCCAGCAGCCCGGCGGGGTTGACAGATACGCAGTATTTT. The chain joins TRBV7-2 to TRBJ2-3, with D maybe TRBD2 (6 bases). The CDR3 extends over 14 amino acids. Germline V lookup: CDR1 SGHTA, CDR2 FQGNSA. Trimming left V 5 bases short and J 3 bases short, with 12 bases between.

The gene calls are TRBV28 and TRBJ1-6; no definite D call. CDR1 is MDHEN, CDR2 SYDVKM, per germline. The CDR3 runs 12 residues. With 6 bases removed from V and 13 bases from J, the gap between germline ends came to 13 bases. The DNA of the CDR3 is TGTGCCAGCAGCACCTTAGAGAAGCCCCTCCACTTT. Amino acid sequence: CASSTLEKPLHF. Filled out from reference TRBV28 and TRBJ1-6, the complete variable domain reads DVKVTQSSRYLVKRTGEKVFLECVQDMDHENMFWYRQDPGLGLRLIYFSYDVKMKEKGDIPEGYSVSREKKERFSLILESASTNQTSMYLCASSTLEKPLHFGNGTRLTVT.

This chain links TRBV6-5 with TRBJ1-3, with a tentative D call TRBD1 (5 bases). Germline assignment: CDR1 MNHEY and CDR2 SVGAGI. Trimming cost V 6 bases and J 0 bases, with 12 bases left between them. The CDR3 runs 15 residues. CDR3 sequence reads: CASRGGLPSGNTIYF. DNA of the CDR3: TGTGCCAGCAGGGGGGGACTTCCCTCTGGAAACACCATATATTTT.

In its sample, this clone was seen a few times. The chain recombines TRBV3-1 (or the pseudogene TRBV3-2) with TRBJ1-2, with D maybe TRBD1 (5 bases). Trimming stripped 1 base from V and 8 bases from J, with 14 bases between. The CDR3 contains 14 residues. Germline V lookup: CDR1 LGHDT, CDR2 YNNKEL (reference sequence). CDR3 amino acids: CASSQGDSVRGYTF. CDR3 in DNA: TGTGCCAGCAGCCAAGGAGACAGCGTCCGGGGCTACACCTTC.

V usage is TRBV6-6 and J usage is TRBJ1-5; unclear D gene. V dropped 2 bases and J dropped 3 bases, with 8 bases sitting between them. The CDR3 loop spans 14 amino acids. Germline V gives CDR1 MNHNY, CDR2 SVGAGI (reference sequence). As DNA, the CDR3 is TGTGCCAGCAGTTACCCGGAGGTCAATCAGCCCCAGCATTTT. Translation gives CASSYPEVNQPQHF.